What follows is one T cell receptor (beta chain) and its context. Its antigen is not identified. The sample originates from a study of T cells in localized non-small cell lung cancer. Findings and limits, study-wide: Adjacent uninvolved lung had the highest clonality, suggesting focused antigen responses. For the top 100 tumor clones, a median approximately 50 also appeared in adjacent lung.

The CDR3 consists of 14 residues. The germline V and J ends were trimmed by 6 bases and 6 bases, with 17 bases remaining between them. Germline V lookup: CDR1 MNHEY, CDR2 SVGAGI. This table comes from immunoSEQ multiplex PCR, and its TCRdb copy is limited to in-frame clones, with some not included. The data contain tens of thousands of clones, 90% to 95% of them singletons. V usage is TRBV6-5 and J usage is TRBJ1-2; TRBD1 is a possible D gene (5 bases). Source: peripheral blood, taken before any cancer treatment. This TCR came from a man aged 35 to 69 with stage I lung adenocarcinoma. In DNA, the CDR3 is TGTGCCAGCAGGGACATTGGGCATCGGAATGGCTACACCTTC. It translates to CASRDIGHRNGYTF.